Each of the 18 T cell receptor beta chains below was sequenced from the same sample in a study of blood T cell repertoires in COVID-19. Here immunoSEQ multiplex PCR was the method, and the copy in TCRdb shows in-frame clones only, minus some. The data hold under 300,000 clones, with around 89% observed a single time. The sample comprised PBMCs or T cells enriched from blood (not recorded which). The receptors originated from a woman younger than 35 who had recovered from COVID-19.

This chain links TRBV6-5 with TRBJ1-2; D might be TRBD1 (6 bases). With 5 bases removed from V and 4 bases from J, the gap between germline ends came to 11 bases. The germline V gene encodes CDR1 MNHEY and CDR2 SVGAGI. The length of the CDR3 is 13 residues. CDR3 protein: CASSPRGSYGYTF. CDR3 sequence (DNA): TGTGCCAGCAGTCCCAGGGGTAGCTATGGCTACACCTTC.

This chain uses TRBV5-1 with TRBJ2-3; maybe TRBD2 (5 bases). V was clipped by 2 bases and J by 1 base, with 8 bases between them. From germline, CDR1 is SGHRS and CDR2 YFSETQ. The CDR3 runs to 14 residues. DNA of the CDR3: TGCGCCAGCAGCTTTGGGAGCGGCACAGATACGCAGTATTTT. Its translation is CASSFGSGTDTQYF.

V gene TRBV4-1 combines with J gene TRBJ1-1; TRBD1 agrees at 12 bases. Germline V gene data show CDR1 as MGHRA and CDR2 as YSYEKL. The CDR3 extends over 18 amino acids. V lost 2 bases, J lost 1 base, and 8 bases stayed unmatched. The CDR3 DNA sequence: TGCGCCAGCAGCCAAAATCGGGACAGGGGGCGTTGGAACACTGAAGCTTTCTTT. This codes for CASSQNRDRGRWNTEAFF.

The V gene is TRBV28, the J gene TRBJ1-4, with D perhaps TRBD1 (5 bases). V lost 5 bases to trimming and J lost 2 bases, with 12 bases between them. CDR3 size: 15 residues. Germline CDR1 reads MDHEN; CDR2 reads SYDVKM. DNA for the CDR3: TGTGCCAGCAGTCCCGGGGGGAGGACTAATGAAAAACTGTTTTTT. Residues: CASSPGGRTNEKLFF.

The CDR3 loop reads CASSPRDRGFYGYTF. CDR3 DNA sequence: TGTGCCAGCAGCCCCCGGGACAGGGGGTTCTATGGCTACACCTTC. This chain joins TRBV21-1 and TRBJ1-2; the DNA was not used to check the table's D call, TRBD1. TRBV21-1 is shown as a pseudogene. CDR3 length equals 15 residues.

J is TRBJ1-1 and V is TRBV11-3; D remains unclear. Germline CDR1 is SGHNT and CDR2 is YENEEA. This CDR3 spans 13 amino acids. The V end was cut by 4 bases, the J end by 5 bases, with 11 bases between. CDR3 loop: CASSSESSTEAFF. Written as DNA, the CDR3 is TGTGCCAGCAGCTCAGAATCCAGTACTGAAGCTTTCTTT.

The chain is built from TRBV12-2 and TRBJ2-7; TRBD2 reflects the table's D call only, with no check against the DNA. TRBV12-2 is deemed a pseudogene. This CDR3 has 15 residues. DNA of the CDR3: TGTGCAAGTCGCCCAGCCCCAGGAGGGACCTACGAGCAGTACTTC. Amino acid sequence: CASRPAPGGTYEQYF.

The genes are TRBV5-1 and TRBJ1-2; D is uncertain. In germline, CDR1 is SGHRS, CDR2 YFSETQ. The CDR3 contains 15 residues. The V gene lost 0 bases and the J gene lost 4 bases, with 13 bases spanning the gap. The CDR3 here is CASSLVGGGGYGYTF. The CDR3 nucleotides read TGCGCCAGCAGCTTGGTCGGAGGCGGCGGCTATGGCTACACCTTC.

V gene TRBV19 combines with J gene TRBJ1-3; possible D gene TRBD1, 6 bases. CDR3 length equals 16 residues. Germline V CDR1 and CDR2: LNHDA, SQIVND (reference sequence). V lost 3 bases and J 0 bases, leaving 12 bases between the germline ends. In nucleotides, the CDR3 is TGTGCCAGTAGTATGGGGACACCCGTCTCTGGAAACACCATATATTTT. It is translated as CASSMGTPVSGNTIYF. The complete variable domain, with remaining parts taken from reference TRBV19 and TRBJ1-3, reads DGGITQSPKYLFRKEGQNVTLSCEQNLNHDAMYWYRQDPGQGLRLIYYSQIVNDFQKGDIAEGYSVSREKKESFPLTVTSAQKNPTAFYLCASSMGTPVSGNTIYFGEGSWLTVV.

CDR3 nucleotides: TGTGCCAGCAGCCGGAGGGAGGGATCCAAAGACAATGAGCAGTTCTTC. It yields the protein CASSRREGSKDNEQFF. The chain recombines TRBV4-2 with TRBJ2-1, with 7 bases matching TRBD2. The CDR3 runs 16 residues. With 4 bases clipped from V and 5 bases from J, the junction kept 11 bases outside the gene matches. In germline, CDR1 is LGHNA, CDR2 YNFKEQ.

The chain recombines TRBV2 with TRBJ2-2; a possible D gene is TRBD2 (6 bases). Trimming stripped 11 bases from V and 7 bases from J, with 17 bases between. Germline CDR1 SNHLY, CDR2 FYNNEI. This CDR3 spans 13 amino acids. The DNA for the CDR3 is TGTGCCGGGGAAAGACTAGTCGGCGGGGAGCTGTTTTTT. It is translated as CAGERLVGGELFF.

J is TRBJ1-2 and V is TRBV27; D is possibly TRBD1 (5 bases). The V end lost 1 base, the J end lost 2 bases, and 17 bases lay between the germline ends. CDR1 and CDR2 from the germline V gene are MNHEY and SMNVEV (reference sequence). CDR3 size: 17 residues. The CDR3 DNA follows: TGTGCCAGCAGTTTATGGGGGGGAACCCCCTCCAACTATGGCTACACCTTC. It encodes CASSLWGGTPSNYGYTF.

The J gene is TRBJ1-5, the V gene TRBV12-1. TRBV12-1 is reported as a pseudogene. The CDR3 is 15 residues long. In DNA form, the CDR3 reads TGTGCCAGCAGCTCCACGGGAGTTAGCAATCAGCCCCAGCATTTT. Translating gives CASSSTGVSNQPQHF.

The chain links TRBV11-2 to TRBJ2-3; TRBD2 aligns across 12 bases. V lost 4 bases to trimming and J lost 0 bases; unmatched junction nucleotides: 8. Germline CDR1 SGHAT, CDR2 FQNNGV. The CDR3 is 18 amino acids. This chain's CDR3 is CASSSRLAGGRSTDTQYF. CDR3 bases: TGTGCCAGCAGCTCCCGGCTAGCGGGGGGGCGGAGCACAGATACGCAGTATTTT.

The CDR3 sequence is CASSPGTGSYEQYF. DNA for the CDR3: TGTGCCAGCAGCCCGGGGACAGGATCCTACGAGCAGTACTTC. The chain has TRBV5-6 and TRBJ2-7; 8 positions agree with TRBD1. J was trimmed by 1 base and V by 4 bases; bases with no gene match: 4. Germline V gives CDR1 SGHDT, CDR2 YYEEEE. The CDR3 length is 14 residues. The full variable domain, with the rest looked up from reference TRBV5-6 and TRBJ2-7, is DAGVTQSPTHLIKTRGQQVTLRCSPKSGHDTVSWYQQALGQGPQFIFQYYEEEERQRGNFPDRFSGHQFPNYSSELNVNALLLGDSALYLCASSPGTGSYEQYFGPGTRLTVT.

V gene TRBV14 combines with J gene TRBJ1-1; D ambiguous. In germline, CDR1 is SGHDN, CDR2 FVKESK. CDR3 length: 15 residues. Deletions cut 0 bases from V and 5 bases from J, with 13 bases between. The CDR3 sequence: CASSQERIVGTEAFF. The CDR3 nucleotides read TGTGCCAGCAGCCAAGAGAGGATCGTCGGGACTGAAGCTTTCTTT.

This clone was seen a single time. V usage is TRBV19 and J usage is TRBJ2-7; the D is unclear. Trimming pared 3 bases from V and 7 bases from J, leaving 13 bases between. CDR1 is LNHDA and CDR2 is SQIVND in the germline V gene (reference sequence). The CDR3 runs to 13 residues. CDR3 protein: CASSMLGGSEQYF. The CDR3 DNA reads as TGTGCCAGTAGTATGCTCGGCGGATCTGAGCAGTACTTC. Complete variable domain (other parts from reference TRBV19 and TRBJ2-7): DGGITQSPKYLFRKEGQNVTLSCEQNLNHDAMYWYRQDPGQGLRLIYYSQIVNDFQKGDIAEGYSVSREKKESFPLTVTSAQKNPTAFYLCASSMLGGSEQYFGPGTRLTVT.

J is TRBJ2-3 and V is TRBV9; perhaps TRBD2 as D (5 bases). Trimming shortened V by 4 bases and J by 3 bases, and 12 bases separated the two germline ends. Germline CDR1 reads SGDLS; CDR2 reads YYNGEE. The CDR3 consists of 14 residues. The CDR3 sequence is CASSPRLLTDTQYF. The DNA for the CDR3 is TGTGCCAGCAGCCCGAGACTACTTACAGATACGCAGTATTTT.